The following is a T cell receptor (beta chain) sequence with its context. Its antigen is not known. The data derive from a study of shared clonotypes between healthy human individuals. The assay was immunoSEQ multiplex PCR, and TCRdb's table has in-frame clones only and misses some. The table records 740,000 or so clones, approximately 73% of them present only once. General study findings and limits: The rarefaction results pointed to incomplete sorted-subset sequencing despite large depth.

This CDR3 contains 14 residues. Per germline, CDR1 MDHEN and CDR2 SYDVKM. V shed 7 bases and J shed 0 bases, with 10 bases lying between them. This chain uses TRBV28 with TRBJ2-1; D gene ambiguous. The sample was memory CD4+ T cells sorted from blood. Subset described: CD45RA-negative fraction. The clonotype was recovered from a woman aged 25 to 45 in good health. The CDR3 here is CASIKQSSYNEQFF. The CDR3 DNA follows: TGTGCCAGCATCAAACAGAGCTCCTACAATGAGCAGTTCTTC.